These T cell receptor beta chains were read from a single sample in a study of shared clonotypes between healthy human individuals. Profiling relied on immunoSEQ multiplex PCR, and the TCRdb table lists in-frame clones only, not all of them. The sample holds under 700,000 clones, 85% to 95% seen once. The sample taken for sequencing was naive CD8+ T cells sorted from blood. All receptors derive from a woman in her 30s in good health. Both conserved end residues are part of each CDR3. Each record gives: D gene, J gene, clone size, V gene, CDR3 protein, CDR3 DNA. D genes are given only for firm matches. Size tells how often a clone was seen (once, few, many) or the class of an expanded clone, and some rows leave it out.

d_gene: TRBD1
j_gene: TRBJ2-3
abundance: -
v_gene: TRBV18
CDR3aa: CASSPPRMGSGTGDTDTQYF
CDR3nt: TGTGCCAGCTCACCGCCTCGCATGGGGTCCGGGACAGGGGACACAGATACGCAGTATTTT

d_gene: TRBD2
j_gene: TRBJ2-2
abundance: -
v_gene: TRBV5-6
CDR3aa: CASSSLGGAGTGELFF
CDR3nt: TGTGCCAGCAGCTCGTTGGGGGGAGCGGGAACCGGGGAGCTGTTTTTT

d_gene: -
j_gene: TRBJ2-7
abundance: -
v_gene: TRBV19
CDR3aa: CASSIVLGETYEQYF
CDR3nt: TGTGCCAGTAGTATCGTCCTCGGAGAAACCTACGAGCAGTACTTC

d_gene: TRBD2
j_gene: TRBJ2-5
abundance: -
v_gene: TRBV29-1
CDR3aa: CSVELTSGQQYF
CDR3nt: TGCAGCGTTGAATTGACTAGCGGGCAGCAGTACTTC

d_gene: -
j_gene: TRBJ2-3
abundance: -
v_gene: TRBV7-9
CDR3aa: CASSRTDTQYF
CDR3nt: TGTGCCAGCAGCCGAACAGATACGCAGTATTTT

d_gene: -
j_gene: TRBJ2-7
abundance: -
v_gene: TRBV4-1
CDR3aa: CASSQDLRGLNEQYF
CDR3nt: TGCGCCAGCAGCCAAGATTTGCGGGGCTTAAACGAGCAGTACTTC

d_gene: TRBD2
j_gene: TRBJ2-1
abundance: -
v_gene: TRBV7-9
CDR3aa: CASSLEGGASGKEQFF
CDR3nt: TGTGCCAGCAGCTTAGAGGGAGGGGCTAGCGGGAAAGAGCAGTTCTTC

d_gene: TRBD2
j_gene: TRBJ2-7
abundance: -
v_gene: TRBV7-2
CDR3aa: CASTLAGRYEQYF
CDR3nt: TGTGCCAGCACGCTAGCGGGGCGCTACGAGCAGTACTTC

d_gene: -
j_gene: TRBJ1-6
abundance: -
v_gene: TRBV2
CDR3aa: CASSDWASPLHF
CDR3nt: TGTGCCAGCAGTGATTGGGCTTCACCCCTCCACTTT

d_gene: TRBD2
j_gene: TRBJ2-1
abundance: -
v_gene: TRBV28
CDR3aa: CASSLRLKREDEQFF
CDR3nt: TGTGCCAGCAGTTTGAGGCTCAAGCGGGAGGATGAGCAGTTCTTC

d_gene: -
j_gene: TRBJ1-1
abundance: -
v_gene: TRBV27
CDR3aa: CASRYGTANTEAFF
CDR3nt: TGTGCCAGCAGGTACGGGACGGCGAACACTGAAGCTTTCTTT

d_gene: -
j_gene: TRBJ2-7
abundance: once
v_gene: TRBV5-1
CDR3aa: CASLDTYSYEQYF
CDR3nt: TGCGCCAGCCTGGACACCTACTCCTACGAGCAGTACTTC

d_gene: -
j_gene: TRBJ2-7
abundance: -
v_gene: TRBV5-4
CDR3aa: CASSLSGRPYEQYF
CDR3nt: TGTGCCAGCAGCTTGTCAGGGAGGCCCTACGAGCAGTACTTC

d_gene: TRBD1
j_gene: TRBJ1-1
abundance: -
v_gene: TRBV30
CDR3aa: CAWATGDTEAFF
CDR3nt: TGTGCCTGGGCGACAGGGGACACTGAAGCTTTCTTT

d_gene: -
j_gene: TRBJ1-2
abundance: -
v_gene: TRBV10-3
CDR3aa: CAIRRDSGTLSDGYTF
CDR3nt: TGTGCCATCAGGAGGGACTCCGGGACACTCTCTGATGGCTACACCTTC

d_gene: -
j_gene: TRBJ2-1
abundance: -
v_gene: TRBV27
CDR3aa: CASSLNPIYEQFF
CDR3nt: TGTGCCAGCAGTTTAAACCCGATTTATGAGCAGTTCTTC

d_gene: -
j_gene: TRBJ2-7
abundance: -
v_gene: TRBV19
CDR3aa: CASSAGQPTYEQYF
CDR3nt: TGTGCCAGTAGTGCTGGACAGCCTACCTACGAGCAGTACTTC

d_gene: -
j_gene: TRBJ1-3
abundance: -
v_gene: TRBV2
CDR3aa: CAWEPSSGNTIYF
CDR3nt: TGTGCCTGGGAACCGAGCTCTGGAAACACCATATATTTT

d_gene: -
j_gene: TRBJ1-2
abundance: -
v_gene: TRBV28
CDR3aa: CASSFLRSGGGEGYTF
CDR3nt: TGTGCCAGCAGTTTTCTGCGCTCGGGGGGTGGCGAAGGCTACACCTTC

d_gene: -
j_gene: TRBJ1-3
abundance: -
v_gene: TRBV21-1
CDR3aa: CASSNLGTPKGNTIYF
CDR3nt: TGTGCCAGCAGCAATCTTGGGACCCCCAAGGGAAACACCATATATTTT

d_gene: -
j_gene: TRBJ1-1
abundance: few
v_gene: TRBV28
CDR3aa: CASSGNTEAFF
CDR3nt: TGTGCCAGCAGTGGGAACACTGAAGCTTTCTTT

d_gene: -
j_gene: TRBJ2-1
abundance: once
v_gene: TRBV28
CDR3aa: CASSQPGTQNEQFF
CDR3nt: TGTGCCAGCAGTCAACCCGGAACCCAAAATGAGCAGTTCTTC

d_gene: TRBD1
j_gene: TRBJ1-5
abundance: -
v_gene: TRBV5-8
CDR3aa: CASSPDGQGDLSQPQHF
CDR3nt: TGTGCCAGCAGCCCAGACGGACAGGGGGACTTATCTCAGCCCCAGCATTTT

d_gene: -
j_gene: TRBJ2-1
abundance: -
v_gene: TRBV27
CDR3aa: CASSLAGGNEQFF
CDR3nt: TGTGCCAGCAGTCTAGCAGGAGGGAATGAGCAGTTCTTC

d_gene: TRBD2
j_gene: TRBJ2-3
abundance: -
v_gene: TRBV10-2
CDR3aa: CASSGLAGGVDTQYF
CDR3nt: TGCGCCAGCAGTGGGCTAGCGGGAGGTGTAGATACGCAGTATTTT

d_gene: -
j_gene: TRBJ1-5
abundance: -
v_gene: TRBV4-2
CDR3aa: CASSQARSNQPQHF
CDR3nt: TGTGCCAGCAGCCAAGCGAGGAGCAATCAGCCCCAGCATTTT

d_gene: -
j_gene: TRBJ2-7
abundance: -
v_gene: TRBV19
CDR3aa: CASSIDFSAVSYEQYF
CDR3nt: TGTGCCAGTAGTATAGATTTCTCCGCCGTCTCCTACGAGCAGTACTTC

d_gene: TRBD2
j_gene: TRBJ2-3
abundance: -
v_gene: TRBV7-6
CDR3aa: CASSPPGGREGTDTQYF
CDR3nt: TGTGCCAGCAGCCCCCCTGGCGGGAGGGAAGGGACAGATACGCAGTATTTT

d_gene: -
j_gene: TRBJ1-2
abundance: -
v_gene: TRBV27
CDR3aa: CASSLSGRYYGYTF
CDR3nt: TGTGCCAGCAGTTTATCTGGCAGGTACTATGGCTACACCTTC

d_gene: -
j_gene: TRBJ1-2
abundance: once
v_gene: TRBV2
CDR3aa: CASSDLREQGILGYTF
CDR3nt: TGTGCCAGCAGTGACTTACGGGAGCAGGGCATACTTGGCTACACCTTC

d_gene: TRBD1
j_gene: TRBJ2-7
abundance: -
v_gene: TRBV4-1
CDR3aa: CASSIRTGESYEQYF
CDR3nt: TGCGCCAGCAGCATCCGGACAGGGGAGTCCTACGAGCAGTACTTC

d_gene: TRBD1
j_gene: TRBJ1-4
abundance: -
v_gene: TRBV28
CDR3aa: CASSPSPGQGLGREKLFF
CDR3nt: TGTGCCAGCAGTCCTTCTCCGGGACAGGGGCTGGGGCGTGAAAAACTGTTTTTT

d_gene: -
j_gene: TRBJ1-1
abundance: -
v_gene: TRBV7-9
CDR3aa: CASSFGGNTEAFF
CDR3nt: TGTGCCAGCAGCTTTGGGGGGAACACTGAAGCTTTCTTT

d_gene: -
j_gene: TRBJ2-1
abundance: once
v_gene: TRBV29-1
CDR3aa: CSVEDSGNEQFF
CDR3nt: TGCAGCGTTGAAGATTCGGGTAATGAGCAGTTCTTC

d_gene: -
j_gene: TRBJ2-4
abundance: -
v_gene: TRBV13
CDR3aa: CASSLGTEQAKNIQYF
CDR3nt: TGTGCCAGCAGCCTCGGGACCGAGCAAGCCAAAAACATTCAGTACTTC

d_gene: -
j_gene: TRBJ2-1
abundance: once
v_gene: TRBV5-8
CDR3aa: CASSVGQGVNEQFF
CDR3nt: TGTGCCAGCAGTGTGGGGCAGGGCGTCAATGAGCAGTTCTTC

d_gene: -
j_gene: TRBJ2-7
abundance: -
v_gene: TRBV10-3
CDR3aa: CAISESTGSSYEQYF
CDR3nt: TGTGCCATCAGTGAGTCCACAGGGAGCTCCTACGAGCAGTACTTC

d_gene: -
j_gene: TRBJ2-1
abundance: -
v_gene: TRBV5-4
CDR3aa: CASSSDKAEQFF
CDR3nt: TGTGCCAGCAGTTCTGACAAGGCTGAGCAGTTCTTC

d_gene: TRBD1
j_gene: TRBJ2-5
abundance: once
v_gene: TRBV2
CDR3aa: CASSVHWTGGQETQYF
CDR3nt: TGTGCCAGCAGTGTCCATTGGACAGGGGGCCAAGAGACCCAGTACTTC

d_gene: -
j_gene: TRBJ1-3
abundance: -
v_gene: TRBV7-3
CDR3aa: CATSRSRAGNTIYF
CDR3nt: TGTGCCACCTCCAGGAGCAGGGCTGGAAACACCATATATTTT

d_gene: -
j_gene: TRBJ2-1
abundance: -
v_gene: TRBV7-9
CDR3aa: CASLKLAASYNEQFF
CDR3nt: TGTGCCAGCCTCAAATTGGCTGCCTCCTACAATGAGCAGTTCTTC

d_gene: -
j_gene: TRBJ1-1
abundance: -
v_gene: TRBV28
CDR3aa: CASRHRGVSGPEAFF
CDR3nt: TGTGCCAGCAGACACCGCGGGGTCTCGGGGCCTGAAGCTTTCTTT

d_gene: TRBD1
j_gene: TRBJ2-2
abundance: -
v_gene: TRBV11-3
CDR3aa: CASGSGTGNTGELFF
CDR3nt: TGTGCCAGCGGGTCCGGGACAGGGAACACCGGGGAGCTGTTTTTT

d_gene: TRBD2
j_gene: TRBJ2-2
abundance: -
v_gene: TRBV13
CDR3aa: CASTRLAENTGELFF
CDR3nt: TGTGCCAGCACCCGACTAGCGGAGAACACCGGGGAGCTGTTTTTT

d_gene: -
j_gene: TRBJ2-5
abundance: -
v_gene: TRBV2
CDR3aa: CASSDAEIQETQYF
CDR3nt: TGTGCCAGCAGTGATGCGGAAATCCAAGAGACCCAGTACTTC

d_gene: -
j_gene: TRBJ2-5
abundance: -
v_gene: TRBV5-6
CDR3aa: CASSLVGGLGETQYF
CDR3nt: TGTGCCAGCAGCTTGGTCGGGGGACTTGGAGAGACCCAGTACTTC

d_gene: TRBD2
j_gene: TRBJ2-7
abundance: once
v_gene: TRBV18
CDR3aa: CASSPSLAGGDYEQYF
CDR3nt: TGTGCCAGCTCACCTTCACTAGCGGGAGGGGACTACGAGCAGTACTTC

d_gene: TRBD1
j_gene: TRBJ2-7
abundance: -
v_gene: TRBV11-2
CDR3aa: CASSLGTGYEQYF
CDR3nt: TGTGCCAGCAGCTTAGGGACAGGCTACGAGCAGTACTTC

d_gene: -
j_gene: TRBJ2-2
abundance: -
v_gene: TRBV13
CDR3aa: CASRSQPTGTGELFF
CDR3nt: TGTGCCAGCAGATCACAGCCTACGGGCACCGGGGAGCTGTTTTTT